This T cell receptor (beta chain) was found in a study of T-cell memory formation after mild COVID-19. Study-wide findings and caveats: Later expanders leaned toward CD4+, whereas clones contracting from day 15 to 85 were balanced CD4/CD8.

With 1 base removed from V and 7 bases from J, the gap between germline ends came to 5 bases. Germline lookup yields CDR1 SGHTA and CDR2 FQGNSA. The CDR3 totals 12 residues. Constant-segment-primed 5'RACE gave TCR alpha and TCR beta cDNA libraries with sample barcodes and UMIs. MiXCR, run by TCRdb on the 5' RACE reads, gives a single entry per CDR3 protein. The data show 300,000 to 400,000 distinct CDR3 sequences, about a sixth seen once. This clonotype was recorded many times. Its target is unknown. The source of this sequence is a man between 18 and 29 years old who had mild COVID-19 (a few samples of this study predate the infection). Cell type and time point are not known. Sequencing was performed on PBMCs or a T cell subset sorted from them (not recorded which). V usage is TRBV7-2 and J usage is TRBJ1-5; D unclear. This CDR3 is CASSLGVQPQHF. The CDR3 DNA sequence: TGTGCCAGCAGCTTAGGGGTACAGCCCCAGCATTTT.